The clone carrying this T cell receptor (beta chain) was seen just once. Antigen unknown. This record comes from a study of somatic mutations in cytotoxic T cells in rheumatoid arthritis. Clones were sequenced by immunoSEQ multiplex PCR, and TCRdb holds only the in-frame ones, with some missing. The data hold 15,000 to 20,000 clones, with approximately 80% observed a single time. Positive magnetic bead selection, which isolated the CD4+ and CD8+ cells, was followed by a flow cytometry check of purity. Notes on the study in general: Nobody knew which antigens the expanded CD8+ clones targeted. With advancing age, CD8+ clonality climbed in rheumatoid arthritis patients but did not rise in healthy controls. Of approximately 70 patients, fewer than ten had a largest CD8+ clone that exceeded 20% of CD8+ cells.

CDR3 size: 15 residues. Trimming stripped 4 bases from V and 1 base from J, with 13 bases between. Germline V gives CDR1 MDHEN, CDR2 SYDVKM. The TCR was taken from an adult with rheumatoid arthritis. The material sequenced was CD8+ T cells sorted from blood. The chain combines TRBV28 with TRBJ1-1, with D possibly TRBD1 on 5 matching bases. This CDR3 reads CASSYIGEPNTEAFF. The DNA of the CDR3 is TGTGCCAGCAGTTACATAGGGGAACCGAACACTGAAGCTTTCTTT.